A single sample is the source of the 9 T cell receptor beta chains below, sequenced in a study of T-cell reconstitution after alpha-beta-depleted transplantation in children. Study-wide results and limits: Reports say that about two months after transplant, the alpha-beta T cells came out of several hundred graft clones that had expanded.

No antigens are known for them. Preparation of the TCRbeta library involved a method that used unique molecular identifiers. TCRdb reprocessed the PCR reads via MiXCR and lists one record per CDR3 protein. This table has about 32,000 distinct CDR3 sequences, around 7% appearing once. The sequences come from peripheral blood, collected 60 days after TCRalphabeta/CD19-depleted stem cell transplant. The receptors come from a child under two years old who had a stem cell transplant for acute myeloid leukemia, so the T cells may come from the graft donor.

This clonotype has a count of ten or more. This chain uses TRBV24-1 with TRBJ2-3; maybe TRBD2 (6 bases). Germline V gene lookup returns CDR1 KGHDR and CDR2 SFDVKD. The CDR3 covers 16 residues. Between the trimmed V and J ends, which lost 4 bases and 0 bases, there was a span of 13 bases. In DNA, the CDR3 is TGTGCCACCAGTGACCCGGGAGTGCAGAGCACAGATACGCAGTATTTT. It specifies CATSDPGVQSTDTQYF.

This clonotype was seen repeatedly, ten times or more. At one boundary the junction diverges from the germline segment, which might be a read error. This chain joins TRBV9 and TRBJ1-1, with D possibly being TRBD1 (6 bases). Germline loops: CDR1 SGDLS, CDR2 YYNGEE. This CDR3 is 10 amino acids long. The CDR3 bases are TGTGCCAGCAGCGGAAACAGGGTTTGCTTT. Its translation: CASSGNRVCF.

There are many counts of this clonotype. V usage is TRBV5-1 and J usage is TRBJ2-2; the D gene could be TRBD1 or TRBD2 (5 bases each). The CDR3 has 16 residues. CDR1 is SGHRS, CDR2 YFSETQ, per germline. V was clipped by 0 bases and J by 8 bases, with 17 bases between them. This CDR3 is CASSLEGDPGAGELFF. The CDR3 DNA reads TGCGCCAGCAGCTTGGAAGGGGACCCCGGGGCAGGGGAGCTGTTTTTT.

This clonotype was seen repeatedly, ten times or more. The gene calls are TRBV28 and TRBJ2-5, with D possibly TRBD2 on 5 matching bases. Germline V gene data show CDR1 as MDHEN and CDR2 as SYDVKM. The CDR3 is made up of 16 amino acids. The ends were cut back, 6 bases at V and 5 bases at J, with 22 bases in the middle. CDR3 region: CASSPGGPLVWETQYF. The CDR3 nucleotides read TGTGCCAGCAGCCCCGGCGGGCCCCTGGTGTGGGAGACCCAGTACTTC.

At least ten counts were recorded for this clonotype. The V call is TRBV3-1, the J call TRBJ2-6; D gene uncertain. CDR3 length: 17 residues. Trimming pared 0 bases from V and 4 bases from J, leaving 13 bases between. Germline V gene sequence: CDR1 LGHDT, CDR2 YNNKEL (reference sequence). CDR3 in DNA: TGTGCCAGCAGCCAAGACCCCACTCCCTCGGGGGCCAACGTCCTGACTTTC. Protein product: CASSQDPTPSGANVLTF.

This clonotype showed up many times. This chain joins TRBV29-1 and TRBJ2-5; 8 bases match TRBD1. Germline loops: CDR1 SQVTM, CDR2 ANQGSEA. The CDR3 is 15 amino acids. Trimming cost V 3 bases and J 3 bases; bases outside gene matches: 9. DNA for the CDR3: TGCAGCGTTGATCCGACAGGGGCGCGGGAAGAGACCCAGTACTTC. Amino acid sequence: CSVDPTGAREETQYF.

This clonotype was recorded many times. The V and J genes are TRBV4-3 and TRBJ2-7, with D perhaps matching TRBD1 (5 bases). From germline, CDR1 is LGHNA and CDR2 YSLEER. V dropped 2 bases and J dropped 0 bases, with 11 bases sitting between them. This CDR3 region has 15 residues. In DNA, the CDR3 is TGCGCCAGCAGCCAAAACAGGATAGGCTCCTACGAGCAGTACTTC. Its protein product is CASSQNRIGSYEQYF.

A note on this clonotype: A much larger clone lies one base from this, so it may be a read error. The chain uses TRBV13 and TRBJ2-7; a weak D match, TRBD2 (6 bases). Looked up from germline, CDR1 is PRHDT and CDR2 is FYEKMQ (reference sequence). V was pared by 5 bases and J by 7 bases, with 30 bases between. This CDR3 spans 18 amino acids. Here the CDR3 DNA reads TGTGCCAGCAGCCTAACACCGATGGGACTGGGGACCTTGGGGGAGCAGTACTTC. It is translated as CASSLTPMGLGTLGEQYF.

This clonotype was detected many times. The chain is built from TRBV12-3 or TRBV12-4 and TRBJ1-3; D is ambiguous. V was shortened by 0 bases and J by 0 bases, with 3 bases between the two germline ends. The CDR3 spans 14 residues. The CDR3 protein is CASSLAASGNTIYF. DNA of the CDR3: TGTGCCAGCAGTTTAGCAGCCTCTGGAAACACCATATATTTT.